This T cell receptor (beta chain) was profiled in a study of cytomegalovirus exposure and HLA in healthy donors. The study, taken as a whole, reports: In a later analysis, parvovirus B19, influenza, CMV and Epstein-Barr virus appeared linked to several top co-occurrence clusters. Cytomegalovirus status was reportedly diagnosed by the classifier with high sensitivity and specificity.

There are 15 residues in the CDR3. Trimming left V 0 bases short and J 4 bases short, with 12 bases between. CDR1 LGHNA and CDR2 YSLEER come from the germline V gene. The PCR employed 60 Vbeta primers together with 13 Jbeta primers. Here immunoSEQ multiplex PCR was the method, and the copy in TCRdb shows in-frame clones only, minus some. The table has 150,000 to 200,000 clones, around 80% seen once. This clone was seen a few times. Its antigen is unidentified. The sequence derives from a woman in her thirties or forties in good health and CMV-seronegative. Source material: PBMCs. The chain uses TRBV4-3 and TRBJ1-1; D might be TRBD1 (6 bases). The CDR3 nucleotides are TGCGCCAGCAGCCAAGATGGTAGGGGGGGCACTGAAGCTTTCTTT. It translates to CASSQDGRGGTEAFF.